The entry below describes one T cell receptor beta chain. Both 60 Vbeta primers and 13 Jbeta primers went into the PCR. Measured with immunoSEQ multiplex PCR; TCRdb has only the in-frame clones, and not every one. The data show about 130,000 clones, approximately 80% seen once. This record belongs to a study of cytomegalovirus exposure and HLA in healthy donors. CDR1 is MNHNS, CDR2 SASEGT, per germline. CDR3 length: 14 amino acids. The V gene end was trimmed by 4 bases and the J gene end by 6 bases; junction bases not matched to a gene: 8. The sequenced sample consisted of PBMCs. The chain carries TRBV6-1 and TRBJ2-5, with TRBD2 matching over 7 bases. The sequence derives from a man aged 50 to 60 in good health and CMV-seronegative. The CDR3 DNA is TGTGCCAGCAGTGCGACTAGGGAGGGAAAGACCCAGTACTTC. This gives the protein CASSATREGKTQYF.